A selection of T cell receptor beta chains follows, all from one sample in a study of post-analysis software for immune sequencing data. TCRdb re-called the PCR reads through MiXCR, storing one row per CDR3 protein. This sample has about 760,000 distinct CDR3 sequences, with roughly 27% found just once. Material: blood. These receptors were collected from a girl aged 5-17 years with multiple sclerosis. The CDR3 runs from the conserved cysteine through the conserved F or W. D genes are given only for firm matches. Clone size, where shown, is once, few, many, or a class for clones that have expanded.

abundance: many
v_gene: TRBV5-1
j_gene: TRBJ2-1
d_gene: -
CDR3nt: TGTGCCAGCAGCACCTCGGGGTACAATGAGCAGTTCTTC
CDR3aa: CASSTSGYNEQFF

abundance: few
v_gene: TRBV7-6
j_gene: TRBJ1-1
d_gene: TRBD1
CDR3nt: TGTGCCAGCAGCTTAGCGACAGGGGAGGTTTCTGAAGCTTTCTTT
CDR3aa: CASSLATGEVSEAFF

abundance: -
v_gene: TRBV18
j_gene: TRBJ2-7
d_gene: -
CDR3nt: TGTGCCAGCTCACCACCCTCGGACAGATCCCACGAGCAGTACTTC
CDR3aa: CASSPPSDRSHEQYF

abundance: -
v_gene: TRBV7-2
j_gene: TRBJ1-6
d_gene: -
CDR3nt: TGTGCCAGCAGCTTAGTGGCGGGGCCCCTCCACTTT
CDR3aa: CASSLVAGPLHF

abundance: few
v_gene: TRBV5-1
j_gene: TRBJ1-6
d_gene: -
CDR3nt: TGCGCCAGCAGCTCGGCTTGGGCAGGGGTGCGGAATTCACCCCTCCACTTT
CDR3aa: CASSSAWAGVRNSPLHF

abundance: few
v_gene: TRBV11-2
j_gene: TRBJ2-6
d_gene: TRBD2
CDR3nt: TGTGCCAGCAGCCGACGCCGCTTTATGAGCGGGGGAAGCTCTGGGGCCAACGTCCTGACTTTC
CDR3aa: CASSRRRFMSGGSSGANVLTF

abundance: -
v_gene: TRBV14
j_gene: TRBJ2-3
d_gene: -
CDR3nt: TGTGCCAGCAGCCAAAGAGGGACTTCCGCGGCCGGTACGCAGTATTTT
CDR3aa: CASSQRGTSAAGTQYF

abundance: few
v_gene: TRBV6-1
j_gene: TRBJ2-3
d_gene: TRBD2
CDR3nt: TGTGCCAGCCCTAGTCTGAGAGCGGGACGAAGTGGCACAGATACGCAGTATTTT
CDR3aa: CASPSLRAGRSGTDTQYF

abundance: few
v_gene: TRBV20-1
j_gene: TRBJ2-5
d_gene: -
CDR3nt: TGCAGTGCTATACAACTAGAGCGCCGTCCTCAGGAGACCCAGTACTTC
CDR3aa: CSAIQLERRPQETQYF

abundance: -
v_gene: TRBV15
j_gene: TRBJ1-1
d_gene: -
CDR3nt: TGTGCCACCAGCAGACCAGGACAAGTAAAGAACACTGAAGCTTTCTTT
CDR3aa: CATSRPGQVKNTEAFF

abundance: few
v_gene: TRBV5-1
j_gene: TRBJ1-1
d_gene: -
CDR3nt: TGCGCCAGCAGCTACAGGACTGGGGGGAGGACTGAAGCTTTCTTT
CDR3aa: CASSYRTGGRTEAFF

abundance: few
v_gene: TRBV9
j_gene: TRBJ1-5
d_gene: TRBD1
CDR3nt: TGTGCCAGCAGCGTGACAGGGGATCAGCCCCAGCATTTT
CDR3aa: CASSVTGDQPQHF

abundance: few
v_gene: TRBV6-6
j_gene: TRBJ1-4
d_gene: -
CDR3nt: TGTGCCAGCAGACCCCCGGGACGGAAGATGGAAAAACTGTTTTTT
CDR3aa: CASRPPGRKMEKLFF

abundance: few
v_gene: TRBV4-1
j_gene: TRBJ2-1
d_gene: -
CDR3nt: TGCGCCAGCAGCCCAGGAGGGAAGGGCCCCTCCTACAATGAGCAGTTCTTC
CDR3aa: CASSPGGKGPSYNEQFF

abundance: -
v_gene: TRBV6-6
j_gene: TRBJ2-1
d_gene: TRBD1
CDR3nt: TGTGCCAGCAGTGACAGGGGTTGGGATGAGCAGTTCTTC
CDR3aa: CASSDRGWDEQFF

abundance: -
v_gene: TRBV12-3/TRBV12-4
j_gene: TRBJ2-1
d_gene: -
CDR3nt: TGTGCCAGCAGTTTAGCGACGGGAGTCTCCTACAATGAGCAGTTCTTC
CDR3aa: CASSLATGVSYNEQFF

abundance: -
v_gene: TRBV28
j_gene: TRBJ2-1
d_gene: -
CDR3nt: TGTGCCAGCAGAGGAGTTGAGCAGTTCTTC
CDR3aa: CASRGVEQFF

abundance: -
v_gene: TRBV4-3
j_gene: TRBJ1-2
d_gene: -
CDR3nt: TGCGCCAGCAGCCAAGTTGATTCATTGGAAGGCTACACCTTC
CDR3aa: CASSQVDSLEGYTF

abundance: few
v_gene: TRBV5-1
j_gene: TRBJ2-7
d_gene: -
CDR3nt: TGCGCCAGCAGCTTCCCCGGTCGGGGGTTTGGCAATGAGCAGTACTTC
CDR3aa: CASSFPGRGFGNEQYF

abundance: few
v_gene: TRBV21-1
j_gene: TRBJ2-3
d_gene: -
CDR3nt: TGTGCCAGCAGCCCACGGGACTCCCAACAAATGGCCCAGTATTTT
CDR3aa: CASSPRDSQQMAQYF

abundance: -
v_gene: TRBV5-6
j_gene: TRBJ1-1
d_gene: -
CDR3nt: TGTGCCAGCAGCTTGGGGCCCAGGGTCGCTTTCTTT
CDR3aa: CASSLGPRVAFF

abundance: -
v_gene: TRBV29-1
j_gene: TRBJ2-3
d_gene: -
CDR3nt: TGCAGCGCCAGGGGGGGGACGATAGATACGCAGTATTTT
CDR3aa: CSARGGTIDTQYF

abundance: -
v_gene: TRBV7-2
j_gene: TRBJ1-2
d_gene: TRBD1
CDR3nt: TGTGCCAGTAGCATTAGACAGGGTGCTAACTATGGCTACACCTTC
CDR3aa: CASSIRQGANYGYTF

abundance: -
v_gene: TRBV20-1
j_gene: TRBJ2-7
d_gene: -
CDR3nt: TGCAGTGCTTCGGACAGACTCTACGAGCAGTACTTC
CDR3aa: CSASDRLYEQYF

abundance: few
v_gene: TRBV6-4
j_gene: TRBJ2-3
d_gene: -
CDR3nt: TGTGCCAGCAGAGACGGCCCTGATACGCAGTATTTT
CDR3aa: CASRDGPDTQYF

abundance: -
v_gene: TRBV28
j_gene: TRBJ1-6
d_gene: -
CDR3nt: TGTGCCAGCAACCCAGCGTGGGGTTCACCCCTCCACTTT
CDR3aa: CASNPAWGSPLHF

abundance: -
v_gene: TRBV19
j_gene: TRBJ2-3
d_gene: -
CDR3nt: TGTGCCAGTAGATCCGGGACTCTGGGGGTTACGCAGTATTTT
CDR3aa: CASRSGTLGVTQYF

abundance: few
v_gene: TRBV4-1
j_gene: TRBJ2-2
d_gene: -
CDR3nt: TGCGCCAGCAGCCAAGTACCGGGGTTCACCGGGGAGCTGTTTTTT
CDR3aa: CASSQVPGFTGELFF

abundance: few
v_gene: TRBV6-6
j_gene: TRBJ2-2
d_gene: -
CDR3nt: TGTGCCAGCAGCATGCGGTCGAACACCGGGGAGCTGTTTTTT
CDR3aa: CASSMRSNTGELFF

abundance: few
v_gene: TRBV5-1
j_gene: TRBJ2-7
d_gene: TRBD1
CDR3nt: TGCGCCAGCAGCCACGCACGACGGACAGGTAGGAGCTCCTACGAGCAGTACTTC
CDR3aa: CASSHARRTGRSSYEQYF

abundance: -
v_gene: TRBV6-5
j_gene: TRBJ1-2
d_gene: -
CDR3nt: TGTGCCAGCAGTTACTCGCCAGGGGCTGGCTACACCTTC
CDR3aa: CASSYSPGAGYTF

abundance: -
v_gene: TRBV25-1
j_gene: TRBJ1-2
d_gene: -
CDR3nt: TGTGCCAGCAGTGAACGTATGATGGTCGACTATGGCTACACCTTC
CDR3aa: CASSERMMVDYGYTF

abundance: many
v_gene: TRBV11-2
j_gene: TRBJ2-7
d_gene: TRBD1
CDR3nt: TGTGCCAGCAGCTTAGGGGACAGGGCTTCCTACGAGCAGTACTTC
CDR3aa: CASSLGDRASYEQYF

abundance: -
v_gene: TRBV28
j_gene: TRBJ1-6
d_gene: -
CDR3nt: TGTGCCAGCAGTTCCGCCCGGACCCTCCACTTT
CDR3aa: CASSSARTLHF

abundance: few
v_gene: TRBV12-3/TRBV12-4
j_gene: TRBJ1-6
d_gene: -
CDR3nt: TGTGCCAGCACCCGGGGAGCCAATAATTCACCCCTCCACTTT
CDR3aa: CASTRGANNSPLHF

abundance: -
v_gene: TRBV15
j_gene: TRBJ2-3
d_gene: -
CDR3nt: TGTGCCACCAGCGGGTTGGCAGGGTTTACAGATACGCAGTATTTT
CDR3aa: CATSGLAGFTDTQYF

abundance: few
v_gene: TRBV7-9
j_gene: TRBJ1-1
d_gene: -
CDR3nt: TGTGCCAGCAGCCCCCCCACCCCGGGTAAAGTCACTGAAGCTTTCTTT
CDR3aa: CASSPPTPGKVTEAFF

abundance: few
v_gene: TRBV6-6
j_gene: TRBJ2-1
d_gene: TRBD2
CDR3nt: TGTGCCAGCAGGGCCCCTAGCGGGGGGGACTCCTACAATGAGCAGTTCTTC
CDR3aa: CASRAPSGGDSYNEQFF

abundance: -
v_gene: TRBV24-1
j_gene: TRBJ1-5
d_gene: TRBD1
CDR3nt: TGTGCCACCAGTGACCCGGGACAGCCTAGCAATCAGCCCCAGCATTTT
CDR3aa: CATSDPGQPSNQPQHF

abundance: many
v_gene: TRBV4-3
j_gene: TRBJ2-1
d_gene: -
CDR3nt: TGCGCCAGCAGCCAAGATCCGGGATGGGACAATGAGCAGTTCTTC
CDR3aa: CASSQDPGWDNEQFF